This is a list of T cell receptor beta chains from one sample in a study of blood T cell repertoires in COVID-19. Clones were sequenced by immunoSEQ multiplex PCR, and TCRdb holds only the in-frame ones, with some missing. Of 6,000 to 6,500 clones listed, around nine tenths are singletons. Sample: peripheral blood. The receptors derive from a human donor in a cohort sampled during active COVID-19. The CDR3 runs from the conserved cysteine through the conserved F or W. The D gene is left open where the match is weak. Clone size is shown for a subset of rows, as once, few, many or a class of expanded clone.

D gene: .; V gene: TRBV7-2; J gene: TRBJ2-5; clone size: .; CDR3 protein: CASSLRQPPWVETQYF; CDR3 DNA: TGTGCCAGCAGCTTAAGACAGCCCCCTTGGGTAGAGACCCAGTACTTC
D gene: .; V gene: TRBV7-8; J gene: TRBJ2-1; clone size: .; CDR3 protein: CASSSPTMSYRNEQFF; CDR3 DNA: TGTGCCAGCAGCTCCCCCACGATGAGTTATCGCAATGAGCAGTTCTTC
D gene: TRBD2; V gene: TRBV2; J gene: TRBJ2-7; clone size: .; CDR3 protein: CASCLAGVYEQYF; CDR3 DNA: TGTGCCAGCTGTCTAGCGGGAGTATACGAGCAGTACTTC
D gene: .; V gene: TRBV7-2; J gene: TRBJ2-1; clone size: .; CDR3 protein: CASSLDHSGLSNEQFF; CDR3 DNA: TGTGCCAGCAGCTTGGACCATAGCGGACTCTCCAATGAGCAGTTCTTC
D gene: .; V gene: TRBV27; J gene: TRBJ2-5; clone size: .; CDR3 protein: CASSRSSPQETQYF; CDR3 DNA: TGTGCCAGCAGTCGTTCCTCCCCCCAAGAGACCCAGTACTTC
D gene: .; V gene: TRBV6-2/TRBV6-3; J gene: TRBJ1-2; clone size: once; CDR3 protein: CASSFRAGVGYTF; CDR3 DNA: TGTGCCAGCAGTTTCCGGGCAGGGGTCGGCTACACCTTC
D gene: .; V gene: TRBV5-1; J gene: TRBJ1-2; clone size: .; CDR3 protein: CASSSSLTYGYTF; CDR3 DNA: TGCGCCAGCAGCTCTTCTCTAACCTATGGCTACACCTTC
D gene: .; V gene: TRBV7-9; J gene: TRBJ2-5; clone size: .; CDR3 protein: CASSLDAGAKTQYF; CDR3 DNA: TGTGCCAGCAGCTTAGATGCAGGGGCGAAGACCCAGTACTTC
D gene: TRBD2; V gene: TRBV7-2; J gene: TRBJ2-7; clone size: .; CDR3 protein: CASSRGGSAGVSEQYF; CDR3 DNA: TGTGCCAGCAGCCGGGGGGGCAGCGCGGGAGTGAGCGAGCAGTACTTC
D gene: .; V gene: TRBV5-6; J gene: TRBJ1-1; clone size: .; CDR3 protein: CASSLTETEAFF; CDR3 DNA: TGTGCCAGCAGCTTAACGGAGACTGAAGCTTTCTTT
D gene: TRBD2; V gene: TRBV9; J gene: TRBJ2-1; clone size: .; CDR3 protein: CASSAGTSGSNEQFF; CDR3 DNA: TGTGCCAGCAGCGCTGGGACTAGCGGGAGCAATGAGCAGTTCTTC
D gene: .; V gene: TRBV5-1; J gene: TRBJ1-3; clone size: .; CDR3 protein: CASSPLTQGPSGNTIYF; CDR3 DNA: TGCGCCAGCAGCCCCCTCACCCAGGGTCCCTCTGGAAACACCATATATTTT
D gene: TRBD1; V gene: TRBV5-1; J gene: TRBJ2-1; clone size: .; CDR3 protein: CASSWDSTYNEQFF; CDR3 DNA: TGCGCCAGCAGCTGGGACAGTACCTACAATGAGCAGTTCTTC
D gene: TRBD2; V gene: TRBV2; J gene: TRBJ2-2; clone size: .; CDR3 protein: CASCPTSGSPGELFF; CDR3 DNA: TGTGCCAGCTGCCCGACTAGCGGGAGCCCCGGGGAGCTGTTTTTT
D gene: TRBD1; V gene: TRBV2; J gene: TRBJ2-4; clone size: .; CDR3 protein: CASTDIDRGLGKNIQYF; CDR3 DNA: TGTGCCAGCACTGACATCGACAGGGGGCTGGGCAAAAACATTCAGTACTTC
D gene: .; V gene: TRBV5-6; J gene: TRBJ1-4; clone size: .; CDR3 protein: CASRGTRLGDDEKLFF; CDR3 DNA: TGTGCCAGCAGGGGGACAAGGTTAGGCGACGATGAAAAACTGTTTTTT
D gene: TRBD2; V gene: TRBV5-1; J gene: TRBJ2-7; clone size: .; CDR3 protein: CASGTTGGPYEQYF; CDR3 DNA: TGCGCCAGCGGGACGACGGGAGGGCCTTACGAGCAGTACTTC
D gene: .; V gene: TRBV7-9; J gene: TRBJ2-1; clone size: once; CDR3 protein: CASSSGHNEQFF; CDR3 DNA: TGTGCCAGCAGCTCCGGTCACAATGAGCAGTTCTTC
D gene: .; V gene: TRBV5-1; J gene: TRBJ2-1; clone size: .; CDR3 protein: CASSLEPEPAYNEQFF; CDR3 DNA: TGCGCCAGCAGCTTGGAGCCGGAGCCCGCCTACAATGAGCAGTTCTTC
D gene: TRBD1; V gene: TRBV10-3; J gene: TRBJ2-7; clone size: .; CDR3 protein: CAISERSGGPYEQYF; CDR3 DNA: TGTGCCATCAGTGAGAGGTCAGGGGGCCCCTACGAGCAGTACTTC
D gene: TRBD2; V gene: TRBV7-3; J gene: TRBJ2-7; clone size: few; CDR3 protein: CASSSWTSGSYEQYF; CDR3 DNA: TGTGCCAGCAGCTCATGGACTAGCGGGAGCTACGAGCAGTACTTC
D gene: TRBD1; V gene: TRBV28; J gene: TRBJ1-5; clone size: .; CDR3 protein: CASSPGQGNQPQHF; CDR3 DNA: TGTGCCAGCAGCCCCGGACAGGGTAATCAGCCCCAGCATTTT
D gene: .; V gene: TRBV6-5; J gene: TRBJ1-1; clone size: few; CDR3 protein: CASSYRTGKAFF; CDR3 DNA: TGTGCCAGCAGTTACCGGACGGGGAAAGCTTTCTTT
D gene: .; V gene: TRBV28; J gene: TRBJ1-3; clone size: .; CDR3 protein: CASNSGRTGNTIYF; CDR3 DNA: TGTGCCAGCAATTCAGGGAGGACTGGAAACACCATATATTTT
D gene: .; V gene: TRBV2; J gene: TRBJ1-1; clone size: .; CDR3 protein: CASSEDLTGSTEAFF; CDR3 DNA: TGTGCCAGCAGTGAAGATTTAACAGGGTCCACTGAAGCTTTCTTT
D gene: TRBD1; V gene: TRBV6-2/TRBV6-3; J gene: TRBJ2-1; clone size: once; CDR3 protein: CASSLTGGAGNEQFF; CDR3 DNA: TGTGCCAGCAGTTTGACAGGGGGCGCGGGGAATGAGCAGTTCTTC
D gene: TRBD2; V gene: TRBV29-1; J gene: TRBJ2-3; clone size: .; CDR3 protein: CSVVWREKGTDMQYF; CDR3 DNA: TGCAGCGTTGTATGGCGGGAGAAGGGCACAGATATGCAGTATTTT
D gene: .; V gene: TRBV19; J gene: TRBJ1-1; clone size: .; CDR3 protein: CASSVAVNTEAFF; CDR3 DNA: TGTGCCAGTAGTGTGGCCGTGAACACTGAAGCTTTCTTT
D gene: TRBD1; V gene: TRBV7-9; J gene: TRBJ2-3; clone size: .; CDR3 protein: CASTSSGGQITDTQYF; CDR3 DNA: TGTGCCAGCACCTCCTCTGGGGGACAGATCACAGATACGCAGTATTTT
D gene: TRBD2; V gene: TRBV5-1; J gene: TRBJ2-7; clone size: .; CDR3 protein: CASSLAPSGGYEQYF; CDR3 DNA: TGCGCCAGCAGCTTGGCCCCTAGCGGGGGCTACGAGCAGTACTTC
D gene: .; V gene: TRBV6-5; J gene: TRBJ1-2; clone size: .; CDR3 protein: CASTQLLGGGYTF; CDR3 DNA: TGTGCCAGCACCCAATTATTGGGGGGGGGCTACACCTTC
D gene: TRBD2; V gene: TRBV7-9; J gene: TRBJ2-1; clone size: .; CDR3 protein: CASSPRTSGTYNEQFF; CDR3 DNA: TGTGCCAGCAGCCCCAGGACTAGCGGGACCTACAATGAGCAGTTCTTC
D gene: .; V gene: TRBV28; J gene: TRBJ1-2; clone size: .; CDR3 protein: CASSTPPTGPGYTF; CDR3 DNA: TGTGCCAGCAGTACCCCTCCGACAGGCCCTGGCTACACCTTC
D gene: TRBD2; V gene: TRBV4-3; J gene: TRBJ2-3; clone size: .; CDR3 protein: CASSQGWLAGGVDTQYF; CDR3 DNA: TGCGCCAGCAGCCAAGGTTGGCTAGCGGGAGGGGTAGATACGCAGTATTTT
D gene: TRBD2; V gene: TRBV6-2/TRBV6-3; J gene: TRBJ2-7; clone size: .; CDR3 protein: CASSYEAGGNEQYF; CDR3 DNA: TGTGCCAGCAGTTATGAGGCGGGAGGGAACGAGCAGTACTTC
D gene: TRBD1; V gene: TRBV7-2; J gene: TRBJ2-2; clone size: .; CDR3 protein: CASSLRRQGAGELFF; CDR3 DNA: TGTGCCAGCAGCTTGCGTAGACAGGGAGCCGGGGAGCTGTTTTTT
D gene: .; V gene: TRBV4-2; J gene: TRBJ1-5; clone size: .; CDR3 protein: CASSQPRDQPQHF; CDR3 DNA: TGTGCCAGCAGCCAACCCAGGGATCAGCCCCAGCATTTT
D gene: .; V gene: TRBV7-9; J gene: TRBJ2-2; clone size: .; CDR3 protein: CASSFGAGELFF; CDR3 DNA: TGTGCCAGCAGCTTCGGGGCCGGGGAGCTGTTTTTT
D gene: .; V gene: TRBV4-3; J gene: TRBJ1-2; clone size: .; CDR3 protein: CASSQDIPGQAGVYIGYTF; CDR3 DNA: TGCGCCAGCAGCCAAGATATCCCAGGCCAGGCGGGCGTCTATATAGGCTACACCTTC
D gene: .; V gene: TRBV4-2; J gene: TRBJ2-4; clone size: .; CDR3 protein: CASSPPRDNIQYF; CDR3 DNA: TGTGCCAGCAGCCCCCCCAGGGATAACATTCAGTACTTC
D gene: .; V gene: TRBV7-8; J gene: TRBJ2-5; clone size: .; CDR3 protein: CASSPPDQETQYF; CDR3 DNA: TGTGCCAGCAGCCCCCCGGACCAAGAGACCCAGTACTTC
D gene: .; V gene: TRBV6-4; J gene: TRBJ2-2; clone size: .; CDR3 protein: CASSDSLGAAGELFF; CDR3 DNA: TGTGCCAGCAGTGACTCCCTGGGGGCTGCCGGGGAGCTGTTTTTT
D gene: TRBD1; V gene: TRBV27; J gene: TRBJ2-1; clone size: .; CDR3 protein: CASSWDSGPYNEQFF; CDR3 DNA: TGTGCCAGCAGTTGGGACAGTGGGCCCTACAATGAGCAGTTCTTC
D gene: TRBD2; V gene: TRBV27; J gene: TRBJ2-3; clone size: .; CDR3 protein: CASSPGEREVLDTQYF; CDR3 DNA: TGTGCCAGCAGCCCGGGGGAGCGGGAGGTTTTAGATACGCAGTATTTT
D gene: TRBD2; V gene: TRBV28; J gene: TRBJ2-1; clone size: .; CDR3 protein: CASSPLAGEVGEQFF; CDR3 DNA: TGTGCCAGCAGTCCCTTGGCGGGAGAAGTTGGTGAGCAGTTCTTC
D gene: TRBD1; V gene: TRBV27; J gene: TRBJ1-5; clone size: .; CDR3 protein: CASRLTGDNQPQHF; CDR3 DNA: TGTGCCAGCAGACTAACAGGGGACAATCAGCCCCAGCATTTT
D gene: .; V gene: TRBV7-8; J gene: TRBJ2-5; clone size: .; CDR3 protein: CASSLASGSQGETQYF; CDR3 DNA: TGTGCCAGCAGCTTAGCGAGCGGTAGTCAAGGAGAGACCCAGTACTTC
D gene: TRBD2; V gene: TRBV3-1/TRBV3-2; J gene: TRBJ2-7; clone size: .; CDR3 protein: CASSQVEGAGEQYF; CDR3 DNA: TGTGCCAGCAGCCAAGTGGAGGGAGCGGGGGAGCAGTACTTC
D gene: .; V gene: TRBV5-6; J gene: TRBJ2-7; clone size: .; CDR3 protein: CASSPGPAGEQYF; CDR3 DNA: TGTGCCAGCAGCCCGGGACCCGCGGGAGAGCAGTACTTC